This T cell receptor beta chain was identified in a study of blood T cell repertoires in COVID-19. About the study: The United States, Italy and Spain supplied acute and convalescent COVID-19 samples. Sources were T cells, B-cell-depleted T cells, or PBMCs; the material itself was cDNA or gDNA.

Authors' data handling: Amplification with reference gene primers provided the estimates of nucleated cell counts. Method: immunoSEQ multiplex PCR; TCRdb's copy keeps in-frame clones and lacks some. The V and J calls and clone size come from that table; D and trimming were worked out from the DNA. Of fewer than 110,000 clones listed, roughly 89% are singletons. In germline, CDR1 is LNHNV, CDR2 YYDKDF (reference sequence). The CDR3 is made up of 15 amino acids. V lost 1 base and J lost 0; bases outside the gene matches: 3. Sequencing was done on a sample of peripheral blood. The receptor comes from a woman of 80 years or more in a cohort sampled during active COVID-19. The chain recombines TRBV15 with TRBJ2-7; 7 positions agree with TRBD2. CDR3 amino acids: CATSRGSGLSYEQYF. The CDR3 nucleotides are TGTGCCACCAGCAGAGGTAGCGGGCTCTCCTACGAGCAGTACTTC.